The 23 T cell receptor beta chains reported below all come from one sample, sequenced in a study of beta chain features in type 1 diabetes. Of the isolated RNA, all was reverse transcribed, and so the sequenced material was expressed TCRB transcripts. Sequenced by immunoSEQ multiplex PCR; TCRdb stores in-frame clones only, minus some. The sample has 810,000 or so clones; 15% to 20% are singletons. The material sequenced was naive CD4+ T cells from blood. The receptors derive from a woman aged 18-29 years in good health.

The sample holds a few counts of this clone. The genes are TRBV5-6 and TRBJ2-4; TRBD1 matches 8 bases. The V gene end was trimmed by 3 bases and the J gene end by 9 bases; junction bases not matched to a gene: 23. The germline CDR1 and CDR2 sequences are SGHDT and YYEEEE. The CDR3 covers 19 residues. The chain's CDR3 is CASSSVFGQGAHGVGIQYF. For the CDR3, the DNA is TGTGCCAGCAGCTCCGTGTTTGGGCAGGGGGCGCATGGAGTCGGCATTCAGTACTTC.

This clone was detected a few times. V and J are TRBV7-3 and TRBJ2-3; D uncertain. Germline loops: CDR1 SGHTA, CDR2 FQGTGA. The ends were cut back, 1 base at V and 2 bases at J, with 10 bases in the middle. There are 15 residues in the CDR3. CDR3 sequence (DNA): TGTGCCAGCAGCTTAAGTGCCAGCGACACAGATACGCAGTATTTT. As protein: CASSLSASDTDTQYF.

This clone has only a few counts. V is TRBV6-6 and J is TRBJ2-1; D uncertain. Deletions cut 8 bases from V and 9 bases from J, with 20 bases between. Germline values: CDR1 MNHNY, CDR2 SVGAGI (reference sequence). The CDR3 has 14 residues. The CDR3 DNA follows: TGTGCCAGCCGGCCCCCTGCTCGTGTGGGTGAGCAGTTCTTC. Its translation is CASRPPARVGEQFF.

V usage is TRBV19 and J usage is TRBJ2-3; 8 bases match TRBD2. Germline lookup yields CDR1 LNHDA and CDR2 SQIVND (reference sequence). The V segment lost 0 bases and the J segment 5 bases; nucleotides outside the gene matches: 7. The CDR3 is 16 residues long. CDR3 sequence (DNA): TGTGCCAGTAGTATAGAAAGCGGGAGATGGGGAGATACGCAGTATTTT. Translating gives CASSIESGRWGDTQYF.

This clone was detected a few times. This chain links TRBV7-9 with TRBJ2-1; TRBD2 aligns across 7 bases. CDR3 size: 15 residues. Germline V lookup: CDR1 SEHNR, CDR2 FQNEAQ (reference sequence). V shed 5 bases and J 8 bases; nucleotides not matched to a gene: 12. CDR3 DNA: TGTGCCAGCAGCGGGAGCGGGACCTCCGGACATGAGCAGTTCTTC. Translating it yields CASSGSGTSGHEQFF.

This clone was seen a handful of times. J is TRBJ1-5 and V is TRBV18; TRBD1 is a possible D gene (6 bases). The germline CDR1 and CDR2 sequences are KGHSH and LQKENI. There are 15 residues in the CDR3. The V end was cut by 6 bases, the J end by 2 bases, with 14 bases between. The CDR3 coding sequence is TGTGCCAGCTCTACCTCCAAGGGGGGCAATCAGCCCCAGCATTTT. Residues: CASSTSKGGNQPQHF.

With respect to this clone: The same CDR3 is also encoded by other DNA sequences in this sample. The chain uses TRBV18 and TRBJ1-2, with unresolved D. The ends were cut back, 2 bases at V and 3 bases at J, with 7 bases in the middle. Per the germline V gene, CDR1 is KGHSH and CDR2 is LQKENI. CDR3 size: 13 residues. In nucleotides, the CDR3 is TGTGCCAGCTCACCAAGTCGGGACTATGGCTACACCTTC. Translated: CASSPSRDYGYTF.

The V call is TRBV5-4, the J call TRBJ2-1; D is possibly TRBD2 (5 bases). This CDR3 region has 16 residues. Germline-derived CDR1 and CDR2 are SGHNT and YYREEE (reference sequence). Trimming cost V 1 base and J 4 bases, with 15 bases left between them. The CDR3 region has the DNA TGTGCCAGCAGCTTGTCTATGGGTCGGGAATACAATGAGCAGTTCTTC. It translates to CASSLSMGREYNEQFF.

The table lists this clone with a few counts. This CDR3 is CASGWSYNEQFF. The CDR3 region has the DNA TGTGCCAGTGGGTGGTCCTACAATGAGCAGTTCTTC. The chain has TRBV19 and TRBJ2-1, with D unresolved. The germline V and J ends were trimmed by 8 bases and 1 base, with 6 bases remaining between them. The CDR3 is 12 residues long. Germline CDR1 and CDR2: LNHDA and SQIVND (reference sequence).

V and J are TRBV4-2 and TRBJ2-2, with a possible D match to TRBD2 (6 bases). V gave up 1 base and J gave up 3 bases, with 9 bases separating them. The CDR3 length is 15 residues. The germline CDR1 and CDR2 sequences are LGHNA and YNFKEQ. Written as DNA, the CDR3 is TGTGCCAGCAGCCAAGTACCGGGAGACACCGGGGAGCTGTTTTTT. It specifies CASSQVPGDTGELFF.

This clone was detected a few times. A much larger clone sits a single nucleotide away, making a read error possible. CDR3 in DNA: TGTGCCAGCAGGTACAATGAGCAGTTCTTC. This gives the protein CASRYNEQFF. The chain recombines TRBV6-1 with TRBJ2-1; no definite D call. Germline CDR1 MNHNS, CDR2 SASEGT. Trimming shortened V by 6 bases and J by 4 bases, and 1 base separated the two germline ends. The CDR3 consists of 10 residues.

This clone was detected a few times. This chain uses TRBV11-2 with TRBJ2-3; D is tentatively TRBD1 or TRBD2 (7 bases each). Germline V CDR1 and CDR2: SGHAT, FQNNGV. Trimming removed 5 bases from V and 1 base from J, with 13 bases in between. The CDR3 has 15 amino acids. DNA for the CDR3: TGTGCCAGCAGCACAGGGGACTACCGCACAGATACGCAGTATTTT. It encodes CASSTGDYRTDTQYF.

This chain uses TRBV5-4 with TRBJ2-1, with D hard to call. Germline V gene lookup returns CDR1 SGHNT and CDR2 YYREEE (reference sequence). The CDR3 has 13 residues. Trimming shortened V by 2 bases and J by 5 bases, and 8 bases separated the two germline ends. CDR3 nucleotide sequence: TGTGCCAGCAGCTTTGAAGGAAACAATGAGCAGTTCTTC. This codes for CASSFEGNNEQFF.

This clone has more than one count but fewer than ten. This sample includes further DNA sequences coding for the same CDR3. V and J are TRBV7-2 and TRBJ2-3, with a weak D call TRBD2 (5 bases). The CDR3 consists of 13 residues. CDR1 SGHTA and CDR2 FQGNSA come from the germline V gene. The ends were cut back, 3 bases at V and 4 bases at J, with 8 bases in the middle. This chain's CDR3 is CASSFAGADTQYF. The CDR3 nucleotides are TGTGCCAGCAGCTTTGCCGGGGCAGATACGCAGTATTTT. Full variable domain (rest looked up from reference TRBV7-2 and TRBJ2-3): GAGVSQSPSNKVTEKGKDVELRCDPISGHTALYWYRQSLGQGLEFLIYFQGNSAPDKSGLPSDRFSAERTGGSVSTLTIQRTQQEDSAVYLCASSFAGADTQYFGPGTRLTVL.

This clone was counted a few times. Different DNA sequences within this sample yield the same CDR3. The chain has TRBV5-6 and TRBJ2-7; D is unclear. Trimming took 4 bases from V and 3 from J, leaving 5 bases between them. This CDR3 has 11 residues. Per germline, CDR1 SGHDT and CDR2 YYEEEE. The CDR3 loop is CASSRDYEQYF. The CDR3 region has the DNA TGTGCCAGCAGCAGAGACTACGAGCAGTACTTC. The full variable domain, rest sourced from reference TRBV5-6 and TRBJ2-7, is DAGVTQSPTHLIKTRGQQVTLRCSPKSGHDTVSWYQQALGQGPQFIFQYYEEEERQRGNFPDRFSGHQFPNYSSELNVNALLLGDSALYLCASSRDYEQYFGPGTRLTVT.

V is TRBV10-3 and J is TRBJ2-2; D possibly uses TRBD1 or TRBD2 (5 bases each). The CDR3 spans 15 residues. The germline CDR1 and CDR2 sequences are ENHRY and SYGVKD. Between the trimmed V and J ends, which lost 6 bases and 3 bases, there was a span of 14 bases. CDR3 DNA: TGTGCCATCAGACCCGGGACCCCGGACACCGGGGAGCTGTTTTTT. Translation: CAIRPGTPDTGELFF.

This clone occurred a few times. The chain combines TRBV19 with TRBJ1-1, with D perhaps TRBD1 (5 bases). This CDR3 has 15 residues. CDR1 LNHDA and CDR2 SQIVND come from the germline V gene (reference sequence). The germline V and J ends were trimmed by 3 bases and 1 base, with 12 bases remaining between them. The CDR3 spells CASSIQGHRNTEAFF. CDR3 DNA sequence: TGTGCCAGTAGTATCCAGGGCCACAGGAACACTGAAGCTTTCTTT.

V is TRBV10-3 and J is TRBJ1-2; TRBD1 agrees at 8 bases. The CDR3 has 14 amino acids. Looked up from germline, CDR1 is ENHRY and CDR2 is SYGVKD. The V gene end was trimmed by 6 bases and the J gene end by 7 bases; junction bases not matched to a gene: 10. CDR3 DNA: TGTGCCATCAGCGGCGGGACAGGCATCGGTGGCTACACCTTC. Its protein product is CAISGGTGIGGYTF.

This clone has a handful of counts. CDR3 in amino acids: CSASLGHEQYF. In DNA form, the CDR3 reads TGCAGTGCTAGCTTAGGACACGAGCAGTACTTC. This rearrangement joins TRBV20-1 to TRBJ2-7; D uncertain. Trimming took off 3 bases at V and 5 bases at J, with 8 bases between the two ends. The CDR3 is 11 amino acids. Per germline, CDR1 DFQATT and CDR2 SNEGSKA (reference sequence).

The chain joins TRBV5-1 to TRBJ1-2; possible D gene TRBD1, 5 bases. The CDR3 contains 13 residues. Between the trimmed V and J ends, which lost 0 bases and 4 bases, there was a span of 7 bases. CDR1 and CDR2 (germline): SGHRS, YFSETQ. The CDR3 DNA is TGCGCCAGCAGCTTGGGACAGCGCTATGGCTACACCTTC. Encoded protein: CASSLGQRYGYTF.

This rearrangement joins TRBV11-2 to TRBJ1-4; the D gene is possibly TRBD1 (5 bases). This CDR3 comprises 15 residues. V lost 4 bases, J lost 5 bases, and 14 bases lay in between. In germline, CDR1 is SGHAT, CDR2 FQNNGV. The DNA for the CDR3 is TGTGCCAGCAGCTCTCGGACAAGGGAAAATGAAAAACTGTTTTTT. Its protein product is CASSSRTRENEKLFF. Full variable domain (outside the CDR3, taken from reference TRBV11-2 and TRBJ1-4): EAGVAQSPRYKIIEKRQSVAFWCNPISGHATLYWYQQILGQGPKLLIQFQNNGVVDDSQLPKDRFSAERLKGVDSTLKIQPAKLEDSAVYLCASSSRTRENEKLFFGSGTQLSVL.

This clone was counted a few times. This chain connects TRBV11-2 to TRBJ1-1, with a weak D call TRBD1 (6 bases). Germline V gene lookup returns CDR1 SGHAT and CDR2 FQNNGV. The CDR3 is 14 amino acids. Trimming took off 5 bases at V and 2 bases at J, with 12 bases between the two ends. The CDR3 here is CASSPDRLNTEAFF. The CDR3 bases are TGTGCCAGCAGCCCGGACAGACTAAACACTGAAGCTTTCTTT.

This clone showed up just a few times. Other DNA sequences within the sample encode an identical CDR3. The chain combines TRBV9 with TRBJ2-5; D unclear. The CDR3 has 13 amino acids. V dropped 0 bases and J dropped 4 bases, with 7 bases sitting between them. Germline CDR1 is SGDLS and CDR2 is YYNGEE. The CDR3 DNA reads TGTGCCAGCAGCGTAGGACTCAGAGAGACCCAGTACTTC. This encodes CASSVGLRETQYF.